This record concerns one TCR beta chain sequence. Its antigen is not known. The data were taken from a study of shared clonotypes between healthy human individuals. For the study at large: Samples came from a couple of female and a few male donors aged 18 to 49. Overall study findings and caveats: Relative to their counterparts shared across all four donors, non-shared clonotypes exhibited diminished generation probabilities.

The CDR3 contains 14 residues. V was clipped by 8 bases and J by 6 bases; unmatched bases: 9. CDR1 is SNHLY, CDR2 FYNNEI, per germline. At deep level, the assay was performed. TCRdb's table, derived via immunoSEQ multiplex PCR, lists solely in-frame clones and lacks some. The sample includes around 940,000 clones, 70% to 85% of them seen just once. Sequenced input: memory CD4+ T cells sorted from blood. As to subset: CD45RA-negative fraction. This clonotype was obtained from a man aged 18-30 years in good health. The chain couples TRBV2 to TRBJ2-7; TRBD1 agrees at 11 bases. The CDR3 region is CASLRTGGSGEQYF. The CDR3 region has the DNA TGTGCCAGCCTCCGGACAGGGGGCTCTGGCGAGCAGTACTTC.